This T cell receptor (beta chain) was recorded in a study of cytomegalovirus exposure and HLA in healthy donors. The CDR3 covers 18 residues. V was clipped by 0 bases and J by 2 bases; unmatched bases: 7. Germline values: CDR1 SGHTA, CDR2 FQGNSA. Study results and caveats: V- and J-gene trimming in TCR beta was tied to a missense DCLRE1C variant by an analysis performed later.

Primers for the PCR totalled 60 Vbeta and 13 Jbeta. Method: immunoSEQ multiplex PCR; TCRdb's copy keeps in-frame clones and lacks some. The sample consists of approximately 200,000 clones, 85% of them appearing once. As concerns this clone: Its cognate antigen is unknown.

Sequencing was performed on PBMCs. The J gene is TRBJ2-1, the V gene TRBV7-2; 10 positions match TRBD2. This receptor was identified in a woman in her fifties or sixties in good health and CMV-seronegative. This chain's CDR3 is CASSLAAGGFSAYNEQFF. The DNA for the CDR3 is TGTGCCAGCAGCTTAGCAGCGGGAGGGTTTAGCGCCTACAATGAGCAGTTCTTC. The variable domain in full, completed from reference TRBV7-2 and TRBJ2-1, reads GAGVSQSPSNKVTEKGKDVELRCDPISGHTALYWYRQSLGQGLEFLIYFQGNSAPDKSGLPSDRFSAERTGGSVSTLTIQRTQQEDSAVYLCASSLAAGGFSAYNEQFFGPGTRLTVL.